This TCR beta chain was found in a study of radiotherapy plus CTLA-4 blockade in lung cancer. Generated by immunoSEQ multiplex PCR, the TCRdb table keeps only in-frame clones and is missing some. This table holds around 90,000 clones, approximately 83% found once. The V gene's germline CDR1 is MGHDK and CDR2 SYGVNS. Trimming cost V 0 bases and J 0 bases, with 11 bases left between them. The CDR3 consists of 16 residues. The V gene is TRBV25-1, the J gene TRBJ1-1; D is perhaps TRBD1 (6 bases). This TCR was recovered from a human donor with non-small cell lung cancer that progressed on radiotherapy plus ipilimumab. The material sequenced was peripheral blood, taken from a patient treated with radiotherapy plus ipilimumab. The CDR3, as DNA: TGTGCCAGCAGTGAATATTCCCAGGGGATGAACACTGAAGCTTTCTTT. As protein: CASSEYSQGMNTEAFF.